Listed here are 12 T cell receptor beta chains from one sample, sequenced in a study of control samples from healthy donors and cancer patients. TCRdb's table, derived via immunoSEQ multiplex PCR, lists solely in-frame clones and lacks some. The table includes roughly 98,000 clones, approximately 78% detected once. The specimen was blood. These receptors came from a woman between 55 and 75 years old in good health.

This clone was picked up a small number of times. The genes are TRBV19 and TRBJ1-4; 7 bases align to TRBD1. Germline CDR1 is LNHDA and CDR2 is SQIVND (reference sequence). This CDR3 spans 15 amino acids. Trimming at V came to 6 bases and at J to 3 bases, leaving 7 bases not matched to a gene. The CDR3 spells CASRPQGSPNEKLFF. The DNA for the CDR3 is TGTGCCAGTAGGCCACAGGGGTCCCCTAATGAAAAACTGTTTTTT.

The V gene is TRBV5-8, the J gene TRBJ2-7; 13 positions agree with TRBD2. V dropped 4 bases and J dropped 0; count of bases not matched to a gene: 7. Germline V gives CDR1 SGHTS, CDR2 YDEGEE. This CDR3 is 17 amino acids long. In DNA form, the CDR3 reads TGTGCCAGCAGCATACTACTAGCGGGGGGGGGCTCCTACGAGCAGTACTTC. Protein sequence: CASSILLAGGGSYEQYF.

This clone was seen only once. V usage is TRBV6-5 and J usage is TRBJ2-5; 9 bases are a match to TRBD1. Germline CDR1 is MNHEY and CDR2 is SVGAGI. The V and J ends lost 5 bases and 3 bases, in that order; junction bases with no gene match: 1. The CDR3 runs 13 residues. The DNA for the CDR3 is TGTGCCAGCAGTAGGGACAGGGAAGAGACCCAGTACTTC. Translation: CASSRDREETQYF.

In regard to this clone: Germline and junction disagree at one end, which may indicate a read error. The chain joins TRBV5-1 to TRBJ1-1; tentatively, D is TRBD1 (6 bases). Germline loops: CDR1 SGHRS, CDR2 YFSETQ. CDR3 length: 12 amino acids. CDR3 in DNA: TGCGCCAGCAGCCCAAGGGGGGAAAAAAAGGTCTTT. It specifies CASSPRGEKKVF.

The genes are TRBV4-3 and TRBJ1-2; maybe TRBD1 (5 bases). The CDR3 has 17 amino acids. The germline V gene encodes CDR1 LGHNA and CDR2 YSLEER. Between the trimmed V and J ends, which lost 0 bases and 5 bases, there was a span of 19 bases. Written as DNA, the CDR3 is TGCGCCAGCAGCCAAGACCACCAACAGACAGCGACATATGGCTACACCTTC. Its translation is CASSQDHQQTATYGYTF.

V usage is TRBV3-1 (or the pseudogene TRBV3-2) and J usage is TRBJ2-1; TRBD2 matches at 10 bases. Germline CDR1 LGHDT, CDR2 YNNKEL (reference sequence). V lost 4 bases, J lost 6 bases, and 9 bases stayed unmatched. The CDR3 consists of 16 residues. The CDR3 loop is CASSLGGPSGSNEQFF. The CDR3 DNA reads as TGTGCCAGCAGCCTGGGGGGACCTAGCGGGAGCAATGAGCAGTTCTTC.

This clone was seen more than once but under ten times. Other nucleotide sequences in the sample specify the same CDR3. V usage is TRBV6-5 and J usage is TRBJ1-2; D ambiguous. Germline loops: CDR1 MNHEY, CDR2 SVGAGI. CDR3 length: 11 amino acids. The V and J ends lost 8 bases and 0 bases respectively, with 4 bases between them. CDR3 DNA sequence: TGTGCCAGCTCGACTAACTATGGCTACACCTTC. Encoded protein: CASSTNYGYTF.

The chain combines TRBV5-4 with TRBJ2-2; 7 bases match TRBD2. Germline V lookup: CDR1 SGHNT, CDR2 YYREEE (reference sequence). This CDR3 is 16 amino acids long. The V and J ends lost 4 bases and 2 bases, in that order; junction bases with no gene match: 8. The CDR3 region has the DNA TGTGCCAGCAGCCGGGAGGCCGGACAAAACACCGGGGAGCTGTTTTTT. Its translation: CASSREAGQNTGELFF. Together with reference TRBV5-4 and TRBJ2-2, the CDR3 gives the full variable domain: ETGVTQSPTHLIKTRGQQVTLRCSSQSGHNTVSWYQQALGQGPQFIFQYYREEENGRGNFPPRFSGLQFPNYSSELNVNALELDDSALYLCASSREAGQNTGELFFGEGSRLTVL.

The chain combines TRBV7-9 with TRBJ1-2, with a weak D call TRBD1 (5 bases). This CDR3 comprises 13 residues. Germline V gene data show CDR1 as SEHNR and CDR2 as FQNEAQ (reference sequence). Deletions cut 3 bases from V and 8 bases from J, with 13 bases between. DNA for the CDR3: TGTGCCAGCAGCTTGGAGGGGACGCGGGGCTACACCTTC. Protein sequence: CASSLEGTRGYTF.

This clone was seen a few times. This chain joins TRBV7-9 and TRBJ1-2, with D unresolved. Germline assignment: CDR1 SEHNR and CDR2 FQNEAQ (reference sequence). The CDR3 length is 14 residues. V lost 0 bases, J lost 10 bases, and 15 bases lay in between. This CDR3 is CASSLANLREAYTF. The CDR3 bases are TGTGCCAGCAGCTTAGCGAACCTAAGGGAAGCCTACACCTTC.

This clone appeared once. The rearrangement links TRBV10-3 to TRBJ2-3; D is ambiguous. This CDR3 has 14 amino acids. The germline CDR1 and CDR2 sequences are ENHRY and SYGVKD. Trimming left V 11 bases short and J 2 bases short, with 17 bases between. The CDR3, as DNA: TGTGCCTCTTCGATGAGCTCCGACACAGATACGCAGTATTTT. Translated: CASSMSSDTDTQYF.

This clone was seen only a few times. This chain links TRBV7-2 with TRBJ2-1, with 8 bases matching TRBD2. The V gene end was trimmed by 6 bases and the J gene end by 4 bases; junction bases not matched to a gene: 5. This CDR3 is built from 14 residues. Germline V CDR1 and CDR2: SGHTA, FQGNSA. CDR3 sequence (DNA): TGTGCCAGCAGTTATAGCGGGGCTTACAATGAGCAGTTCTTC. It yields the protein CASSYSGAYNEQFF. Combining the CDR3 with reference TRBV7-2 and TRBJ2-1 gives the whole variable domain GAGVSQSPSNKVTEKGKDVELRCDPISGHTALYWYRQSLGQGLEFLIYFQGNSAPDKSGLPSDRFSAERTGGSVSTLTIQRTQQEDSAVYLCASSYSGAYNEQFFGPGTRLTVL.